The 20 T cell receptor beta chains in this list originate from one sample, sequenced in a study of blood T cell repertoires in COVID-19. Here immunoSEQ multiplex PCR was the method, and the copy in TCRdb shows in-frame clones only, minus some. Of about 42,000 clones in the sample, about 85% are singletons; the top ten hold over 9%. The sample comprised peripheral blood. The receptor set was obtained from a human donor in a cohort sampled during active COVID-19.

CDR3 residues: CASSPDRGPYNEQFF. The CDR3 region has the DNA TGTGCCAGCAGTCCAGACAGGGGGCCTTACAATGAGCAGTTCTTC. J is TRBJ2-1 and V is TRBV5-4; TRBD1 matches at 10 bases. Looked up from germline, CDR1 is SGHNT and CDR2 is YYREEE (reference sequence). J lost 4 bases, V lost 5 bases, and 6 bases had no gene match. This CDR3 is built from 15 residues.

The rearrangement joins TRBV7-8 to TRBJ1-6, with TRBD1 matching over 7 bases. The J segment lost 6 bases and the V segment lost 3 bases, leaving 5 bases of the junction unmatched. CDR3 length equals 15 residues. The germline V gene has CDR1 SGHVS and CDR2 FQNEAQ. For the CDR3, the DNA is TGTGCCAGCAGCTTTGAGACAGGGATTAATTCACCCCTCCACTTT. This encodes CASSFETGINSPLHF. Combining the CDR3 with reference TRBV7-8 and TRBJ1-6 gives the whole variable domain GAGVSQSPRYKVAKRGQDVALRCDPISGHVSLFWYQQALGQGPEFLTYFQNEAQLDKSGLPSDRFFAERPEGSVSTLKIQRTQQEDSAVYLCASSFETGINSPLHFGNGTRLTVT.

V usage is TRBV18 and J usage is TRBJ2-1; D not certain. CDR3 size: 12 residues. The V end lost 4 bases, the J end lost 6 bases, and 7 bases lay between the germline ends. Germline V gives CDR1 KGHSH, CDR2 LQKENI. In DNA form, the CDR3 reads TGTGCCAGCTCACAAAGCCCCAATGAGCAGTTCTTC. Its translation: CASSQSPNEQFF.

The chain is built from TRBV19 and TRBJ2-5; 7 bases map to TRBD2. Germline V lookup: CDR1 LNHDA, CDR2 SQIVND (reference sequence). The trim removed 4 bases at V and 4 bases at J, leaving 3 bases unmatched. The CDR3 is 13 amino acids. The CDR3 DNA follows: TGTGCCAGTAGTACGGAGCGGGGAGAGACCCAGTACTTC. Its protein is CASSTERGETQYF.

V is TRBV5-4 and J is TRBJ2-7, with D perhaps matching TRBD1 (6 bases). Trimming removed 0 bases from V and 0 bases from J, with 7 bases in between. CDR3 length: 14 residues. Germline CDR1 is SGHNT and CDR2 is YYREEE (reference sequence). The CDR3 reads CASSLGGHSYEQYF. The CDR3 DNA is TGTGCCAGCAGCTTGGGGGGACACTCCTACGAGCAGTACTTC.

The chain is built from TRBV7-9 and TRBJ2-2; 9 nucleotides match TRBD1. V lost 2 bases to trimming and J lost 5 bases; unmatched junction nucleotides: 12. This CDR3 is built from 18 residues. Germline loops: CDR1 SEHNR, CDR2 FQNEAQ (reference sequence). The DNA of the CDR3 is TGTGCCAGCAGCTTACAGATTTATTACAGGGGGCGGACCGGGGAGCTGTTTTTT. Translation: CASSLQIYYRGRTGELFF.

The rearrangement links TRBV28 to TRBJ2-5; 8 positions match TRBD2. Germline loops: CDR1 MDHEN, CDR2 SYDVKM. This CDR3 region has 13 residues. The V gene end was trimmed by 6 bases and the J gene end by 6 bases; junction bases not matched to a gene: 6. In DNA form, the CDR3 reads TGTGCCAGCAGCCGGGGGGGCCGGCAGACCCAGTACTTC. Its translation is CASSRGGRQTQYF. Variable domain in full (rest from reference TRBV28 and TRBJ2-5): DVKVTQSSRYLVKRTGEKVFLECVQDMDHENMFWYRQDPGLGLRLIYFSYDVKMKEKGDIPEGYSVSREKKERFSLILESASTNQTSMYLCASSRGGRQTQYFGPGTRLLVL.

The gene calls are TRBV20-1 and TRBJ2-7; the D gene is possibly TRBD2 (5 bases). Germline V gene data show CDR1 as DFQATT and CDR2 as SNEGSKA (reference sequence). The CDR3 spans 11 residues. V dropped 5 bases and J dropped 0 bases, with 5 bases sitting between them. CDR3: CSARGSYEQYF. The CDR3 region has the DNA TGCAGTGCTCGGGGCTCCTACGAGCAGTACTTC.

This clone appeared once. V gene TRBV9 combines with J gene TRBJ2-2, with 7 nucleotides matching TRBD1. CDR1 is SGDLS and CDR2 is YYNGEE in the germline V gene. CDR3 length: 18 amino acids. The trim removed 0 bases at V and 3 bases at J, leaving 11 bases unmatched. The CDR3: CASSVGGRGRFHTGELFF. The CDR3 region has the DNA TGTGCCAGCAGCGTAGGCGGTAGGGGGCGCTTTCACACCGGGGAGCTGTTTTTT.

Only one count was recorded for this clone. J is TRBJ2-6 and V is TRBV4-1, with D perhaps TRBD1 (6 bases). The CDR3 has 17 amino acids. Per the germline V gene, CDR1 is MGHRA and CDR2 is YSYEKL. V was cut by 1 base and J by 4 bases, with 14 bases left in between. CDR3 region: CASSQVVGAAGANVLTF. The CDR3 region has the DNA TGCGCCAGCAGCCAAGTGGTGGGGGCTGCAGGGGCCAACGTCCTGACTTTC.

The rearrangement links TRBV2 to TRBJ1-1; TRBD1 agrees at 9 bases. Germline V CDR1 and CDR2: SNHLY, FYNNEI. The J segment lost 4 bases and the V segment lost 7 bases, leaving 13 bases of the junction unmatched. This CDR3 region has 16 residues. The CDR3 nucleotides read TGTGCCAGCACCCTGGACAGGGGAGGGTTAGGCACTGAAGCTTTCTTT. Amino acid sequence: CASTLDRGGLGTEAFF.

The rearrangement joins TRBV28 to TRBJ2-5, with a weak D call TRBD1 (6 bases). The CDR3 extends over 16 amino acids. Germline lookup yields CDR1 MDHEN and CDR2 SYDVKM. V gave up 2 bases and J gave up 2 bases, with 15 bases separating them. CDR3 DNA: TGTGCCAGCAGTTTACTATTGAACAGGGTTCAAGAGACCCAGTACTTC. It yields the protein CASSLLLNRVQETQYF.

V and J are TRBV29-1 and TRBJ2-5, with a weak D call TRBD1 (6 bases). The V gene lost 6 bases and the J gene lost 3 bases, with 14 bases spanning the gap. From germline, CDR1 is SQVTM and CDR2 ANQGSEA. The CDR3 length is 13 residues. Here the CDR3 DNA reads TGCAGCGTCCCCCGGGACATTGAAGAGACCCAGTACTTC. The encoded protein is CSVPRDIEETQYF.

This chain links TRBV28 with TRBJ1-3, with D maybe TRBD1 (6 bases). Germline V gene sequence: CDR1 MDHEN, CDR2 SYDVKM. The CDR3 runs to 16 residues. Trimming left V 5 bases short and J 3 bases short, with 17 bases between. The CDR3 DNA sequence: TGTGCCAGCAGTCGTGGGGGGGCACTCGGTGGAAACACCATATATTTT. It specifies CASSRGGALGGNTIYF.

The chain combines TRBV28 with TRBJ1-5; D is uncertain. This CDR3 region has 13 residues. CDR1 and CDR2 (germline): MDHEN, SYDVKM. Trimming took 2 bases from V and 11 from J, leaving 13 bases between them. The chain's CDR3 is CASSLTRSRSQHF. CDR3 bases: TGTGCCAGCAGTTTAACCCGCTCTCGGTCCCAGCATTTT.

V and J are TRBV10-3 and TRBJ2-5; 9 bases are shared with TRBD1. The V and J ends lost 2 bases and 3 bases, in that order; junction bases with no gene match: 1. Germline CDR1 reads ENHRY; CDR2 reads SYGVKD. This CDR3 is 14 amino acids long. The CDR3 DNA follows: TGTGCCATCAGTGAGGGACAGGGGAAAGAGACCCAGTACTTC. Its translation is CAISEGQGKETQYF.

This chain links TRBV30 with TRBJ2-1; 9 bases agree with TRBD2. The CDR3 sequence is 17 residues long. Germline assignment: CDR1 GTSNPN and CDR2 SVGIG (reference sequence). J lost 7 bases, V lost 3 bases, and 16 bases had no gene match. In DNA form, the CDR3 reads TGTGCCTGGAGCGTCCGGCGGGGGGGGTTAAGTCGAAATGAGCAGTTCTTC. It translates to CAWSVRRGGLSRNEQFF.

The chain combines TRBV27 with TRBJ2-7; 7 bases map to TRBD1. Unmatched junction bases numbered 9, after V lost 8 bases and J lost 2 bases. The CDR3 contains 14 residues. Per germline, CDR1 MNHEY and CDR2 SMNVEV (reference sequence). The chain's CDR3 is CASSERGLTYEQYF. For the CDR3, the DNA is TGTGCCAGCTCTGAGAGGGGGCTGACCTACGAGCAGTACTTC.

CDR3 loop: CASSLRSGGPPSYNEQFF. The CDR3 DNA sequence: TGCGCCAGCAGCTTGCGTAGCGGGGGGCCTCCCTCCTACAATGAGCAGTTCTTC. J is TRBJ2-1 and V is TRBV5-1; 10 bases match TRBD2. Germline V CDR1 and CDR2: SGHRS, YFSETQ. CDR3 length: 18 residues. Trimming took 1 base from V and 0 from J; bases not matched to a gene: 7.

The chain combines TRBV9 with TRBJ2-3; D is unresolved. There are 13 residues in the CDR3. Trimming removed 0 bases at V and 0 bases at J, with 2 bases between. Per germline, CDR1 SGDLS and CDR2 YYNGEE. Written as DNA, the CDR3 is TGTGCCAGCAGCGTAGCAAGCACAGATACGCAGTATTTT. This sequence encodes CASSVASTDTQYF. Based on the CDR3 plus reference TRBV9 and TRBJ2-3, the full variable domain is DSGVTQTPKHLITATGQRVTLRCSPRSGDLSVYWYQQSLDQGLQFLIQYYNGEERAKGNILERFSAQQFPDLHSELNLSSLELGDSALYFCASSVASTDTQYFGPGTRLTVL.